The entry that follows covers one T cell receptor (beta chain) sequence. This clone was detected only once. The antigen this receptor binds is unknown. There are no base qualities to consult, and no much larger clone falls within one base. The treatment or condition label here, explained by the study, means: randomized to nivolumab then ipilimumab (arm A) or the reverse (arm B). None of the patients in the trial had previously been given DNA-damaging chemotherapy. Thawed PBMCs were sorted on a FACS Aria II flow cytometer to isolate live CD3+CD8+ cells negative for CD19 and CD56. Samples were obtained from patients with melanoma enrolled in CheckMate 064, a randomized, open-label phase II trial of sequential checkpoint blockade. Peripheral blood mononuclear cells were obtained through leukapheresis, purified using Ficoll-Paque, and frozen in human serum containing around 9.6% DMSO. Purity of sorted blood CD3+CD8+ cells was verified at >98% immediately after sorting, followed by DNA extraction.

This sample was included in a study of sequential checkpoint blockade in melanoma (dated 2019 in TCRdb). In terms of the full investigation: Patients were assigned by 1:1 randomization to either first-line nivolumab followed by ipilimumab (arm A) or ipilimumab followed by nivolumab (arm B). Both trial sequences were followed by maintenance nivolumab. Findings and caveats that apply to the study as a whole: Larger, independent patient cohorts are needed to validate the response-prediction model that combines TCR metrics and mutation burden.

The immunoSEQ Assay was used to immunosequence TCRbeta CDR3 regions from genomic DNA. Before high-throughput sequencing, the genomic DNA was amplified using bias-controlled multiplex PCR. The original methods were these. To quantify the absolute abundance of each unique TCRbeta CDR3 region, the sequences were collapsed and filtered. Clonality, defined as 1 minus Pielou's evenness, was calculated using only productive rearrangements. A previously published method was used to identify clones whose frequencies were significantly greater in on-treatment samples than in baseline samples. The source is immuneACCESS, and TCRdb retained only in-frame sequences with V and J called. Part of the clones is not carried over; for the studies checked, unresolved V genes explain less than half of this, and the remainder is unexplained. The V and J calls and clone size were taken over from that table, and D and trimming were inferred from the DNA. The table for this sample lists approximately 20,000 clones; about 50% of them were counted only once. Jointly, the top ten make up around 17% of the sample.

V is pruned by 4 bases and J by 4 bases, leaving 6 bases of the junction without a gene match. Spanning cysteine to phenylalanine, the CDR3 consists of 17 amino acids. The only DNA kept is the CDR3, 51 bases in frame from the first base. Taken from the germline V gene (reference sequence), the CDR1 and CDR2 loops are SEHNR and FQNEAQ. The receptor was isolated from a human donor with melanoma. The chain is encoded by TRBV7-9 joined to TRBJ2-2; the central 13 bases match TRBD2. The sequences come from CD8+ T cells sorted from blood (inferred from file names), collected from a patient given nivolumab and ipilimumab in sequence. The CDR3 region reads CASSSTSGGPSTGELFF. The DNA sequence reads TGTGCCAGCAGCTCGACTAGCGGGGGGCCAAGCACCGGGGAGCTGTTTTTT.